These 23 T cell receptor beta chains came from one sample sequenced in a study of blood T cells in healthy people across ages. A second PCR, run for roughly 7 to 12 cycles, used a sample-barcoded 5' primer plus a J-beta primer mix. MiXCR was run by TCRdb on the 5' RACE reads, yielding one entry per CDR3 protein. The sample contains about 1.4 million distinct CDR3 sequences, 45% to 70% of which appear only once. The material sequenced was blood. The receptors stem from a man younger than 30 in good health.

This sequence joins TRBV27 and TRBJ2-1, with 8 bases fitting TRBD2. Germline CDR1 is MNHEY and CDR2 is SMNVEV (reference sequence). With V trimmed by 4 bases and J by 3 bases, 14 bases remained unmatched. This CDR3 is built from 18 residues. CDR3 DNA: TGTGCCAGCAGTTCCCACCTCGGGACTAGAGGGTACTACAATGAGCAGTTCTTC. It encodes CASSSHLGTRGYYNEQFF.

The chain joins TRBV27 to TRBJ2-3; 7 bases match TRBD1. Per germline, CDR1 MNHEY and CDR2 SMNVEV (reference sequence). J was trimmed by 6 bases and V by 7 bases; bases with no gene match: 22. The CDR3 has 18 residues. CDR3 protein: CASTILMSEGAALDTQYF. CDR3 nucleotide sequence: TGTGCCAGCACCATCCTCATGAGTGAGGGGGCGGCCTTGGATACGCAGTATTTT.

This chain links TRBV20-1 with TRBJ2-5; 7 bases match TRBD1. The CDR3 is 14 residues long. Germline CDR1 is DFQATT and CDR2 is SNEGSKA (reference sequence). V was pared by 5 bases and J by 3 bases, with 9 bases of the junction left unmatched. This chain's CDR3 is CSAGLGRGKETQYF. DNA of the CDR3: TGCAGTGCTGGTTTGGGCAGGGGGAAAGAGACCCAGTACTTC.

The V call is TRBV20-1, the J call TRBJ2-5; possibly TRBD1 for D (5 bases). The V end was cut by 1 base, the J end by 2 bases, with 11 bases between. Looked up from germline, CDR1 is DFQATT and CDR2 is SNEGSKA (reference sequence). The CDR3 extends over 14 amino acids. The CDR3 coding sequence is TGCAGTGCTAGAGGACAGTTATCACAAGAGACCCAGTACTTC. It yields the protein CSARGQLSQETQYF.

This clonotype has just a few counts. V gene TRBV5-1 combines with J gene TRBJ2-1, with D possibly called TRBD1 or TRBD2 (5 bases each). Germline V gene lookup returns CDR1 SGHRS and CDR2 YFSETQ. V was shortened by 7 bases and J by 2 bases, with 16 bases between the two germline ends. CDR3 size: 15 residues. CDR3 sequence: CASGGAELAYNEQFF. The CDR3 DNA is TGCGCCAGCGGGGGAGCGGAATTGGCCTACAATGAGCAGTTCTTC.

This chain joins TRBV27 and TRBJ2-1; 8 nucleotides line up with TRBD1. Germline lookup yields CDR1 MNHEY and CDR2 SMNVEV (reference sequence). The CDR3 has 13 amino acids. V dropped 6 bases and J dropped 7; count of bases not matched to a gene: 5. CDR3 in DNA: TGTGCCAGCAGCCCAGGGGGCTGGAATGAGCAGTTCTTC. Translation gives CASSPGGWNEQFF.

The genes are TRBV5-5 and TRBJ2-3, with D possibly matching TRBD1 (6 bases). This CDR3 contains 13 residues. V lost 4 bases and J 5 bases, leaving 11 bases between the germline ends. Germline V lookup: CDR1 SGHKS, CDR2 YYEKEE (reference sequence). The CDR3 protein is CASSRPGEDTQYF. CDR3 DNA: TGTGCCAGCAGCCGACCAGGGGAAGATACGCAGTATTTT.

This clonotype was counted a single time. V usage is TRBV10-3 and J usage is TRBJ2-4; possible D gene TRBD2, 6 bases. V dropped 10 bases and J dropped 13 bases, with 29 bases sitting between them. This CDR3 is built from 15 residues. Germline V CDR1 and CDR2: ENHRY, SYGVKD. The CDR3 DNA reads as TGTGCCACCACGCGGGGCGGGACGGCTCTCTCTGAGCAGTACTTC. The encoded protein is CATTRGGTALSEQYF.

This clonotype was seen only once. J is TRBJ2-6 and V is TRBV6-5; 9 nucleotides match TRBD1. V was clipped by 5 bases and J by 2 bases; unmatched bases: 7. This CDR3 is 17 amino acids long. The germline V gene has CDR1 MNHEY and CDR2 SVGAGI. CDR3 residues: CASSHRDRDTGANVLTF. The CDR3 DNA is TGTGCCAGCAGTCACCGGGACAGGGATACTGGGGCCAACGTCCTGACTTTC.

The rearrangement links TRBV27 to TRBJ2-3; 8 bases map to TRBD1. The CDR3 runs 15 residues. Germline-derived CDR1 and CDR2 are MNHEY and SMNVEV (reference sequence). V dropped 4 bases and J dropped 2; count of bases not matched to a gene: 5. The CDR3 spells CASSYTGGYTDTQYF. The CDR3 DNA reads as TGTGCCAGCAGTTATACAGGGGGGTACACAGATACGCAGTATTTT.

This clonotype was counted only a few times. CDR3 sequence: CASSRQATQETQYF. For the CDR3, the DNA is TGTGCCAGCAGTAGACAGGCGACCCAAGAGACCCAGTACTTC. This chain uses TRBV14 with TRBJ2-5, with TRBD1 as a possible D gene (6 bases). The germline CDR1 and CDR2 sequences are SGHDN and FVKESK. Trimming shortened V by 6 bases and J by 1 base, and 12 bases separated the two germline ends. This CDR3 is built from 14 residues. The entire variable domain, with the rest obtained from reference TRBV14 and TRBJ2-5, is as follows: EAGVTQFPSHSVIEKGQTVTLRCDPISGHDNLYWYRRVMGKEIKFLLHFVKESKQDESGMPNNRFLAERTGGTYSTLKVQPAELEDSGVYFCASSRQATQETQYFGPGTRLLVL.

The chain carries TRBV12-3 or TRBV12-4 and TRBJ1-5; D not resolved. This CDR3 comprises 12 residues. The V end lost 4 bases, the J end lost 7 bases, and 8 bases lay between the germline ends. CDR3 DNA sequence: TGTGCCAGCAGTTCCCAAAGCCAGCCCCAGCATTTT. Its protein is CASSSQSQPQHF.

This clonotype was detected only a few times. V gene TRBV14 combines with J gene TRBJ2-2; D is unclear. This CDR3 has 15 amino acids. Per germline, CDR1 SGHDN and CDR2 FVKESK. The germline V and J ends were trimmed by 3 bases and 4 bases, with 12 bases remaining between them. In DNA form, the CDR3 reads TGTGCCAGCAGCCATCGAACCAGGACCACCGGGGAGCTGTTTTTT. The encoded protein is CASSHRTRTTGELFF. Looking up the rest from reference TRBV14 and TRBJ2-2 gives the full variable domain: EAGVTQFPSHSVIEKGQTVTLRCDPISGHDNLYWYRRVMGKEIKFLLHFVKESKQDESGMPNNRFLAERTGGTYSTLKVQPAELEDSGVYFCASSHRTRTTGELFFGEGSRLTVL.

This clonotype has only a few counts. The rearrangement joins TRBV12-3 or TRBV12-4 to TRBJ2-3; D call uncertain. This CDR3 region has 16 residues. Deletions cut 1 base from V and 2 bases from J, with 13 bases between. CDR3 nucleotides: TGTGCCAGCAGTTTAGGCAGTTGGGATTACACAGATACGCAGTATTTT. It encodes CASSLGSWDYTDTQYF.

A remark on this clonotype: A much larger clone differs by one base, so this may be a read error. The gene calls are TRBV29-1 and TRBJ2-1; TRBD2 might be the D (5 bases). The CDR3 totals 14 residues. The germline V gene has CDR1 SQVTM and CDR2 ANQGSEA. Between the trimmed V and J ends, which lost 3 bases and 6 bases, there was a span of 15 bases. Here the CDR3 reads CSVDANGELNEQFF. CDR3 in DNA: TGCAGCGTTGATGCTAACGGGGAGCTCAATGAGCAGTTCTTC.

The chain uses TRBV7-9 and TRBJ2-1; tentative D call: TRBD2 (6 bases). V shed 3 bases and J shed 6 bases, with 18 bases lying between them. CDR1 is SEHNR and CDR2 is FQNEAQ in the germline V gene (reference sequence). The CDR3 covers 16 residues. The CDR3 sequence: CASSFMRGPYANEQFF. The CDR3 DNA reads TGTGCCAGCAGCTTTATGCGGGGCCCGTATGCCAATGAGCAGTTCTTC.

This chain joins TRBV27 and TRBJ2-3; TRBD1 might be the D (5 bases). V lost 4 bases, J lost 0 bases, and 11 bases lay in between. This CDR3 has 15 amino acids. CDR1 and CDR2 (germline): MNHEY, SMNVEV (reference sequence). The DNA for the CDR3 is TGTGCCAGCAGTTCAAGACAGACTAGCACAGATACGCAGTATTTT. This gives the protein CASSSRQTSTDTQYF.

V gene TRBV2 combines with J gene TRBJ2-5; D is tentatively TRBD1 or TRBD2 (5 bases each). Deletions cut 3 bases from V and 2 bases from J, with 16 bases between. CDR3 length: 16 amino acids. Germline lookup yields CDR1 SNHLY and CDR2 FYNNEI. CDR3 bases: TGTGCCAGCAGTGACCGGACATTGGGAGTGCAAGAGACCCAGTACTTC. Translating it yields CASSDRTLGVQETQYF.

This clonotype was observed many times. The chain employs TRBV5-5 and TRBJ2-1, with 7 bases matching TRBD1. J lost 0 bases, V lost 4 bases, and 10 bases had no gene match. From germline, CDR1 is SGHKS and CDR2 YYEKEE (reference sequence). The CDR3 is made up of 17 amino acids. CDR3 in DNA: TGTGCCAGCAGCCCCAGACAGGGCCTGAGCTCCTACAATGAGCAGTTCTTC. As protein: CASSPRQGLSSYNEQFF.

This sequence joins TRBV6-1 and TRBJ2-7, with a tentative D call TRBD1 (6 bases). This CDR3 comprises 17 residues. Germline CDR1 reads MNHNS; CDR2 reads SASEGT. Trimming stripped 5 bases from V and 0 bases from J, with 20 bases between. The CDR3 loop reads CASSTTPGHHISYEQYF. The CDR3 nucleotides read TGTGCCAGCAGTACCACCCCGGGACACCATATCTCCTACGAGCAGTACTTC.

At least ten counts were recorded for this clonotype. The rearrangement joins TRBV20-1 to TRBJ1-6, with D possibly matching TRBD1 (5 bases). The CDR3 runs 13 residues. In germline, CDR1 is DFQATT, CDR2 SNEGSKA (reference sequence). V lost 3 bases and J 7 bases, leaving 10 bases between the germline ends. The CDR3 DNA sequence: TGCAGTGCTAGTCAACAGGAGAATTCACCCCTCCACTTT. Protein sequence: CSASQQENSPLHF.

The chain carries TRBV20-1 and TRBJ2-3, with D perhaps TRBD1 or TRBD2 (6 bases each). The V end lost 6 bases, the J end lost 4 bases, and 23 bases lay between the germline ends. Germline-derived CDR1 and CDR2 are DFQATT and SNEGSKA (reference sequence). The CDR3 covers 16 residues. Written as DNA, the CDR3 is TGCAGTGCCACCATACCGGGGGCTAGCGTAGCAGATACGCAGTATTTT. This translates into CSATIPGASVADTQYF.

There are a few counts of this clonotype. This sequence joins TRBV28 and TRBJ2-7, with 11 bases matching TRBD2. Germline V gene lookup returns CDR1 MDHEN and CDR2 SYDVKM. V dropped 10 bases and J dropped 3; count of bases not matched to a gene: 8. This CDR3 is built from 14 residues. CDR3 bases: TGTGCCACACGCCCTAGCGGGGGGCTCTACGAGCAGTACTTC. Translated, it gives CATRPSGGLYEQYF.